This TCR beta chain is drawn from a study of cytomegalovirus exposure and HLA in healthy donors. About the research overall: In terms of ancestry, the Caucasian-associated cluster contained about 80% of the approximately 400 genotyped donors. The study, taken as a whole, reports: Cytomegalovirus-associated status was assigned to 164 TCR beta chains.

This CDR3 spans 15 amino acids. In germline, CDR1 is SGDLS, CDR2 YYNGEE. After removal of 5 bases from V and 0 bases from J, the junction contained 7 bases not matched to a gene. Amplification used 60 Vbeta primers and 13 Jbeta primers. Assay used: immunoSEQ multiplex PCR; TCRdb lists only in-frame clones, some missing. The table lists about 110,000 clones, around 79% of them singletons. Regarding this clone: Its antigen is as yet unknown.

Sequenced input: PBMCs. The clonotype was recovered from a woman in her forties in good health and CMV-seronegative. The chain uses TRBV9 and TRBJ1-1; TRBD1 agrees at 7 bases. DNA of the CDR3: TGTGCCAGCAGGGACCTGGGACAGTTGAACACTGAAGCTTTCTTT. Amino acids: CASRDLGQLNTEAFF.